Below, 21 T cell receptor beta chains from the same sample are listed, as sequenced in a study of cytomegalovirus exposure and HLA in healthy donors. PCR used 60 Vbeta primers and 13 Jbeta primers. The protocol was immunoSEQ multiplex PCR, while the TCRdb copy is restricted to in-frame clones and leaves out a portion. The repertoire holds 130,000 or so clones, with approximately 61% as singletons. The sample consisted of PBMCs. These TCRs come from a woman in her thirties or forties in good health and CMV-seronegative.

The genes are TRBV4-2 and TRBJ2-3; TRBD2 agrees at 13 bases. Germline CDR1 and CDR2: LGHNA and YNFKEQ. The CDR3 consists of 17 residues. V gave up 3 bases and J gave up 3 bases; unmatched junction bases: 6. The CDR3 DNA reads as TGTGCCAGCAGCCATGGCTTGACTAGCGGGGGGACAGATACGCAGTATTTT. It specifies CASSHGLTSGGTDTQYF.

This clone has more than one count but fewer than ten. This chain connects TRBV27 to TRBJ1-6; no reliable D call. This CDR3 contains 14 residues. The germline V gene encodes CDR1 MNHEY and CDR2 SMNVEV (reference sequence). Trimming pared 6 bases from V and 0 bases from J, leaving 6 bases between. The DNA of the CDR3 is TGTGCCAGCAGCCTTAGCTCCTATAATTCACCCCTCCACTTT. Translating gives CASSLSSYNSPLHF.

This clone is a singleton in its sample. The V gene is TRBV6-5, the J gene TRBJ1-4; TRBD1 might be the D (5 bases). CDR1 is MNHEY, CDR2 SVGAGI, per germline. V lost 8 bases to trimming and J lost 4 bases, with 11 bases between them. The CDR3 length is 13 residues. The CDR3 is CASGRTLNEKLFF. The CDR3 nucleotides are TGTGCCAGCGGCCGGACACTTAATGAAAAACTGTTTTTT.

The chain combines TRBV19 with TRBJ1-4; weak D call: TRBD1 (5 bases). The CDR3 consists of 14 residues. V was trimmed by 3 bases and J by 8 bases, leaving 13 bases between them. The germline V gene encodes CDR1 LNHDA and CDR2 SQIVND (reference sequence). CDR3 sequence reads: CASSMAPNREKLFF. The CDR3 nucleotides read TGTGCCAGTAGTATGGCACCTAACAGGGAAAAACTGTTTTTT.

This chain links TRBV7-2 with TRBJ1-2, with D maybe TRBD1 (5 bases). The CDR3 extends over 13 amino acids. Trimming cost V 5 bases and J 4 bases, with 11 bases left between them. Per the germline V gene, CDR1 is SGHTA and CDR2 is FQGNSA. CDR3 sequence: CASSPGGAYGYTF. In DNA form, the CDR3 reads TGTGCCAGCAGCCCGGGAGGGGCCTATGGCTACACCTTC. The variable domain in full, completed from reference TRBV7-2 and TRBJ1-2, reads GAGVSQSPSNKVTEKGKDVELRCDPISGHTALYWYRQSLGQGLEFLIYFQGNSAPDKSGLPSDRFSAERTGGSVSTLTIQRTQQEDSAVYLCASSPGGAYGYTFGSGTRLTVV.

The CDR3 coding sequence is TGTGCCAGTAGCACTCAAAGAAACACTGAAGCTTTCTTT. It translates to CASSTQRNTEAFF. The chain uses TRBV19 and TRBJ1-1; D gene unclear. The V and J ends lost 6 bases and 2 bases respectively, with 10 bases between them. CDR3 length equals 13 residues. Per the germline V gene, CDR1 is LNHDA and CDR2 is SQIVND (reference sequence).

The chain couples TRBV6-5 to TRBJ2-7; 7 positions match TRBD2. This CDR3 has 15 amino acids. Trimming took 4 bases from V and 1 from J; bases not matched to a gene: 7. Looked up from germline, CDR1 is MNHEY and CDR2 is SVGAGI. CDR3 protein: CASSLGGGTSYEQYF. Written as DNA, the CDR3 is TGTGCCAGCAGTTTGGGGGGGGGTACGTCCTACGAGCAGTACTTC.

V and J are TRBV5-1 and TRBJ2-7, with 8 bases that match TRBD2. The V and J ends lost 4 bases and 2 bases, in that order; junction bases with no gene match: 8. The CDR3 sequence is 15 residues long. Germline V gene lookup returns CDR1 SGHRS and CDR2 YFSETQ. CDR3 loop: CASSPGGLAPYEQYF. As DNA, the CDR3 is TGCGCCAGCAGCCCGGGAGGGTTGGCCCCCTACGAGCAGTACTTC.

The sample holds a few counts of this clone. J is TRBJ1-1 and V is TRBV19; D not resolved. The V end was cut by 0 bases, the J end by 1 base, with 6 bases between. This CDR3 has 14 amino acids. Germline V gene data show CDR1 as LNHDA and CDR2 as SQIVND (reference sequence). The CDR3, as DNA: TGTGCCAGTAGTATAGAACGGAGGAACACTGAAGCTTTCTTT. Amino acids: CASSIERRNTEAFF.

The CDR3 sequence is CASTDGQGFPYEQYF. The CDR3 DNA is TGTGCCAGCACCGACGGACAGGGATTTCCCTACGAGCAGTACTTC. The chain uses TRBV2 and TRBJ2-7; 8 bases map to TRBD1. This CDR3 is built from 15 residues. Germline V gives CDR1 SNHLY, CDR2 FYNNEI. With 7 bases clipped from V and 2 bases from J, the junction kept 10 bases outside the gene matches.

The CDR3 spells CASSEVGGTQYF. In nucleotides, the CDR3 is TGCGCCAGCAGTGAGGTGGGGGGGACGCAGTATTTT. The V and J genes are TRBV10-1 and TRBJ2-3, with TRBD2 matching over 7 bases. Germline V CDR1 and CDR2: WNHNN, SYGVQD (reference sequence). V trimming: 2 bases; J trimming: 9 bases; junction bases outside the gene matches: 2. This CDR3 region has 12 residues.

This clone was counted once. J is TRBJ1-5 and V is TRBV9, with D possibly matching TRBD1 (6 bases). V was cut by 4 bases and J by 2 bases, with 13 bases left in between. Germline CDR1 and CDR2: SGDLS and YYNGEE. The CDR3 spans 15 residues. As DNA, the CDR3 is TGTGCCAGCAGCCCAGGGGTGGGGGGCAATCAGCCCCAGCATTTT. This sequence encodes CASSPGVGGNQPQHF.

V is TRBV28 and J is TRBJ1-2, with D possibly matching TRBD1 (5 bases). Trimming shortened V by 10 bases and J by 0 bases, and 18 bases separated the two germline ends. This CDR3 has 15 amino acids. Germline CDR1 MDHEN, CDR2 SYDVKM. The CDR3 DNA is TGTGCCACCGCGACCGGACACTTTCCTAACTATGGCTACACCTTC. Encoded protein: CATATGHFPNYGYTF.

This clone was detected only a few times. Different DNA sequences within this sample yield the same CDR3. The CDR3, as DNA: TGTGCCAGCAGCTTAGATGCAGGGAACACTGAAGCTTTCTTT. It codes for CASSLDAGNTEAFF. This sequence joins TRBV7-6 and TRBJ1-1; D gene ambiguous. V was shortened by 1 base and J by 1 base, with 7 bases between the two germline ends. This CDR3 is built from 14 residues. Germline-derived CDR1 and CDR2 are SGHVS and FNYEAQ. The entire variable domain, with the rest obtained from reference TRBV7-6 and TRBJ1-1, is as follows: GAGVSQSPRYKVTKRGQDVALRCDPISGHVSLYWYRQALGQGPEFLTYFNYEAQQDKSGLPNDRFSAERPEGSISTLTIQRTEQRDSAMYRCASSLDAGNTEAFFGQGTRLTVV.

This clone was found once. V and J are TRBV19 and TRBJ1-1; unclear D gene. Trimming shortened V by 5 bases and J by 1 base, and 14 bases separated the two germline ends. The CDR3 consists of 15 residues. Germline V CDR1 and CDR2: LNHDA, SQIVND (reference sequence). The CDR3 DNA reads TGTGCCAGTAGTGGGCAAGGGAGGTGGAACACTGAAGCTTTCTTT. Translation: CASSGQGRWNTEAFF.

This clone was found a few times. CDR3: CASSFSTGYEQYF. The CDR3 DNA sequence: TGCGCCAGCAGCTTTTCAACGGGCTACGAGCAGTACTTC. The rearrangement uses TRBV5-1 and TRBJ2-7; D call uncertain. V lost 2 bases and J lost 3, with 9 bases in between. CDR1 is SGHRS, CDR2 YFSETQ, per germline. The CDR3 covers 13 residues.

The DNA of the CDR3 is TGCGCCAGCAGCTTGGAGGAGTTCAATGAAAAACTGTTTTTT. Its translation is CASSLEEFNEKLFF. This rearrangement joins TRBV5-1 to TRBJ1-4; no clear D. This CDR3 is 14 amino acids long. Germline V gene data show CDR1 as SGHRS and CDR2 as YFSETQ. Trimming pared 0 bases from V and 5 bases from J, leaving 8 bases between.

In its sample, this clone was seen a few times. The chain has TRBV29-1 and TRBJ1-4; 9 bases agree with TRBD1. This CDR3 has 12 amino acids. Looked up from germline, CDR1 is SQVTM and CDR2 is ANQGSEA. With 7 bases clipped from V and 8 bases from J, the junction kept 5 bases outside the gene matches. The CDR3 DNA reads TGCAGCGCCCTTGACAGGGGGGAAAAACTGTTTTTT. Translating it yields CSALDRGEKLFF.

The J gene is TRBJ2-5, the V gene TRBV7-2; 7 bases map to TRBD1. V was pared by 3 bases and J by 2 bases, with 6 bases of the junction left unmatched. CDR3 length: 15 residues. CDR1 is SGHTA, CDR2 FQGNSA, per germline. Written as DNA, the CDR3 is TGTGCCAGCAGCTTGCTTCCGGGACAGCAAGAGACCCAGTACTTC. Translating gives CASSLLPGQQETQYF.

The chain links TRBV7-2 to TRBJ1-4, with a tentative D call TRBD1 (5 bases). The CDR3 runs 15 residues. Deletions cut 5 bases from V and 7 bases from J, with 17 bases between. Germline-derived CDR1 and CDR2 are SGHTA and FQGNSA. CDR3 DNA sequence: TGTGCCAGCAGCGTCTCCGGGACTGGTGGTGAAAAACTGTTTTTT. Translating it yields CASSVSGTGGEKLFF. The whole variable domain, remainder taken from reference TRBV7-2 and TRBJ1-4, is GAGVSQSPSNKVTEKGKDVELRCDPISGHTALYWYRQSLGQGLEFLIYFQGNSAPDKSGLPSDRFSAERTGGSVSTLTIQRTQQEDSAVYLCASSVSGTGGEKLFFGSGTQLSVL.

This chain connects TRBV6-1 to TRBJ2-3; TRBD1 aligns across 7 bases. CDR1 is MNHNS, CDR2 SASEGT, per germline. The CDR3 spans 12 residues. V gave up 8 bases and J gave up 6 bases; unmatched junction bases: 5. CDR3 region: CASGTEDDTQYF. The CDR3 bases are TGTGCCAGCGGGACAGAGGACGATACGCAGTATTTT.